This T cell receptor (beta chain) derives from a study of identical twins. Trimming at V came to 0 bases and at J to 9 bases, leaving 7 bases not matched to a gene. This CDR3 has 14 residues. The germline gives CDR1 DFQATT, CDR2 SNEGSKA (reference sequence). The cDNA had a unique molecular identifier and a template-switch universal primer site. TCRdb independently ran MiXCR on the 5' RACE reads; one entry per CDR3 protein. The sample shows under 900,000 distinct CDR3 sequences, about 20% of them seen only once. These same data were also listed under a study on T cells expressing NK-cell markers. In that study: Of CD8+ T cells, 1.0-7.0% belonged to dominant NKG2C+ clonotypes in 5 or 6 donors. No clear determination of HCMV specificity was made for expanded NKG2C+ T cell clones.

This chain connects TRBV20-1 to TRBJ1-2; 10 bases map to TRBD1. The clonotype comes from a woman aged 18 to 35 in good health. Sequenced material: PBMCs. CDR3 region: CSARDLGTGDRYTF. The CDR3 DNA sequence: TGCAGTGCTAGAGATCTTGGGACAGGGGATCGCTACACCTTC.